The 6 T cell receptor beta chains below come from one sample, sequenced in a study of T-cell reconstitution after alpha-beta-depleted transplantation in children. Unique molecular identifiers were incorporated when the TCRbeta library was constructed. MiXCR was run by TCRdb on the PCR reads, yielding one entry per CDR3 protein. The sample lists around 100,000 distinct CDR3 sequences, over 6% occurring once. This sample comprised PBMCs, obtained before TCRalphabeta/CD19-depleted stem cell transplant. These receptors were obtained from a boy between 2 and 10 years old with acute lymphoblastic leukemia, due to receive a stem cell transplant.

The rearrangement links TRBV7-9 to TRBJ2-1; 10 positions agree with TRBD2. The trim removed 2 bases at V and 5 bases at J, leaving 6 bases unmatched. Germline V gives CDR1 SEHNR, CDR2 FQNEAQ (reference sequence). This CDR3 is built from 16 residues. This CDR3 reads CASSLRRSGGNNEQFF. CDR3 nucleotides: TGTGCCAGCAGCTTAAGGCGTAGCGGGGGGAACAATGAGCAGTTCTTC.

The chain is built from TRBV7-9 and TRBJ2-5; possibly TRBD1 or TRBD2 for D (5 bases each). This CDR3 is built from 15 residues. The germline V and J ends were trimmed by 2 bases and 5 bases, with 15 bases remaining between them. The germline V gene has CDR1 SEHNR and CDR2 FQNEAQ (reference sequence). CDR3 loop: CASSLSRDLSETQYF. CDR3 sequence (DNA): TGTGCCAGCAGCTTAAGCCGGGACCTGTCGGAGACCCAGTACTTC.

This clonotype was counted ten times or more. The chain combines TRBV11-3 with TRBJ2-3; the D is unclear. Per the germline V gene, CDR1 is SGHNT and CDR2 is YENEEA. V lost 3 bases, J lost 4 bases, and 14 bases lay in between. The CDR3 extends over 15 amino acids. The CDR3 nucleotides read TGTGCCAGCAGCTTGACACCCAAAGGTCCAGATACGCAGTATTTT. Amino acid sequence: CASSLTPKGPDTQYF.

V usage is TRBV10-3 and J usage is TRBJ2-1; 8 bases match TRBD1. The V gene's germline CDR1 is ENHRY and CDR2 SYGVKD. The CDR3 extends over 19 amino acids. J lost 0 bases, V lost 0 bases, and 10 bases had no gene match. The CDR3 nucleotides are TGTGCCATCAGTGAGTCGCGGGGCAGGGGGCCCGGCTCCTACAATGAGCAGTTCTTC. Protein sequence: CAISESRGRGPGSYNEQFF.

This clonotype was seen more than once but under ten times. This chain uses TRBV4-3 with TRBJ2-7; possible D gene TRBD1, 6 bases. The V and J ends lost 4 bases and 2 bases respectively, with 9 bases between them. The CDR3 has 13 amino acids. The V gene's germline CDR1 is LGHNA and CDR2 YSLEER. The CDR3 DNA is TGCGCCAGCAGCCGAGACAGGACCTACGAGCAGTACTTC. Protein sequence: CASSRDRTYEQYF.

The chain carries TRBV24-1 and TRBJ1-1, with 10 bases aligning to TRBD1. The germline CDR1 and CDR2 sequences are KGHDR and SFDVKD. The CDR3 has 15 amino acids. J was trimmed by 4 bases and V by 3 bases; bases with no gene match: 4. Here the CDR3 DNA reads TGTGCCACCAGTGATACCCGGACAGGGGGCACTGAAGCTTTCTTT. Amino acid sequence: CATSDTRTGGTEAFF.